The clone carrying this T cell receptor beta chain has at least ten counts. The sample comes from a study of T cells in Graves' hyperthyroidism and ophthalmopathy. RNA transcripts provided the source from which TCR beta CDR3 regions were amplified. The HTBI primer set was used in a first-round RT-PCR of the TCR CDR3. TCRdb redid the calling of the multiplex PCR reads with MiXCR, one entry per CDR3 protein. The sample has approximately 480,000 distinct CDR3 sequences, around 20% seen once; the top ten hold more than 20%. Input material: blood. The sequence was obtained from a man between 18 and 29 years old with Graves' hyperthyroidism.

The CDR3 region has the DNA TGCGCCAGCAGCCAAGGACGGGCAGGTCGTCAGCCCCAGCATTTT. Residues: CASSQGRAGRQPQHF. This sequence joins TRBV4-1 and TRBJ1-5; no clear D gene. The CDR3 consists of 15 residues. Germline CDR1 and CDR2: MGHRA and YSYEKL. V lost 1 base to trimming and J lost 6 bases, with 13 bases between them.